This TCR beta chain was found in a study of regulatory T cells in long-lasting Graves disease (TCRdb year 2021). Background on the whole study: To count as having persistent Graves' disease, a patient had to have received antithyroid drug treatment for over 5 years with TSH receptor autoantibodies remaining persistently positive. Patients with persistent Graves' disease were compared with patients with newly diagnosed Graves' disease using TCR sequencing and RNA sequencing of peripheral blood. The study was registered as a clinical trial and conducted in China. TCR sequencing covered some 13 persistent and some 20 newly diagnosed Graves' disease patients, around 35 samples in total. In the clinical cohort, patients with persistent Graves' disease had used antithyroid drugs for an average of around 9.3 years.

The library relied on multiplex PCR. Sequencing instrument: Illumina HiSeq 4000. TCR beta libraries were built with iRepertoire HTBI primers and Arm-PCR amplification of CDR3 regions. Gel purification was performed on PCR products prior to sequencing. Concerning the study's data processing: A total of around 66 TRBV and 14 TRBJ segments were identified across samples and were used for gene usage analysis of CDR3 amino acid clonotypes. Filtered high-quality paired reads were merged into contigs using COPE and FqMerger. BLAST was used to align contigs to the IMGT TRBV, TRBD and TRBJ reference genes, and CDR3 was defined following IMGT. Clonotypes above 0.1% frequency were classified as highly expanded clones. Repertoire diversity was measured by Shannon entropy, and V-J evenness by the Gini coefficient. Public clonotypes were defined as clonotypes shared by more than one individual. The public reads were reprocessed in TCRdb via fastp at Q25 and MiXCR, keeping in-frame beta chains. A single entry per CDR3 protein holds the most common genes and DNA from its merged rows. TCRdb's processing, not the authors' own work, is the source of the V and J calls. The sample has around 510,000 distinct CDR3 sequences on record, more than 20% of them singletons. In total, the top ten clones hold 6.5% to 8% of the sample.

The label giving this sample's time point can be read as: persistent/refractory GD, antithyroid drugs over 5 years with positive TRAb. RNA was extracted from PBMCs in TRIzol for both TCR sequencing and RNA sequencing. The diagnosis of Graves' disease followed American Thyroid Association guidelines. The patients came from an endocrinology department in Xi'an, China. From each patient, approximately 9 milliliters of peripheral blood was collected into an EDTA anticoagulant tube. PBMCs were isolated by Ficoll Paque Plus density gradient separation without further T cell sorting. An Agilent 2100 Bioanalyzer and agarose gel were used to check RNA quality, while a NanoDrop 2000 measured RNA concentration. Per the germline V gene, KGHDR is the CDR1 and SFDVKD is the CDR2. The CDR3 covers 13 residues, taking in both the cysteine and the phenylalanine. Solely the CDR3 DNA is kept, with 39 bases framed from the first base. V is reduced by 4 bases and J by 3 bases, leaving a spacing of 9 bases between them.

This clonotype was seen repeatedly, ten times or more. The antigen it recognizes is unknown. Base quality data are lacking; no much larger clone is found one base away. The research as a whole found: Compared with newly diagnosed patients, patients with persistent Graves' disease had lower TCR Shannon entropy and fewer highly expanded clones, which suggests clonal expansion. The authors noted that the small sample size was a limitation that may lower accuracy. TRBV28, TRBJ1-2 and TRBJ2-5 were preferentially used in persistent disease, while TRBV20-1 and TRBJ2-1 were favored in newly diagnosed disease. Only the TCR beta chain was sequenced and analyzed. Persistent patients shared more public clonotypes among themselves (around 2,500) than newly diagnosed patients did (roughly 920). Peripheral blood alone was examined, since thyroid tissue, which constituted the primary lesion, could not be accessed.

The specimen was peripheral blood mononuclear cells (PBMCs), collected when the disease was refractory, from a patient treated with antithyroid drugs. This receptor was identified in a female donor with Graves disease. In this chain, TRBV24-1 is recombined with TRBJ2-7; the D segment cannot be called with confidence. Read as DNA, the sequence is TGTGCCACCAGTGAGTCTCTAGGCTACGAGCAGTACTTC. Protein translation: CATSESLGYEQYF.